These 25 T cell receptor beta chains were sequenced from one sample in a study of T cell changes during pregnancy in multiple sclerosis. Clones were read by immunoSEQ multiplex PCR, and TCRdb kept only the in-frame ones, dropping some. The sample records some 87,000 clones, roughly 92% being singletons. Sequencing was performed on CD4+ T cells from peripheral blood mononuclear cells, taken before pregnancy. The receptors here all came from a female donor with multiple sclerosis, enrolled in a pregnancy study.

The rearrangement joins TRBV30 to TRBJ2-1; 8 bases align to TRBD1. V lost 5 bases to trimming and J lost 4 bases; unmatched junction nucleotides: 10. The CDR3 has 15 amino acids. Per germline, CDR1 GTSNPN and CDR2 SVGIG (reference sequence). Here the CDR3 reads CAWGPQGASYNEQFF. The CDR3, as DNA: TGTGCCTGGGGTCCCCAGGGGGCGAGTTACAATGAGCAGTTCTTC.

This clone was detected once. The rearrangement uses TRBV6-1 and TRBJ2-1; 7 nucleotides align to TRBD1. V dropped 5 bases and J dropped 2; count of bases not matched to a gene: 3. CDR3 length equals 14 residues. The germline CDR1 and CDR2 sequences are MNHNS and SASEGT. The CDR3 DNA reads as TGTGCCAGCAGTAGACAGGGCCCCTACAATGAGCAGTTCTTC. Protein product: CASSRQGPYNEQFF.

This chain connects TRBV30 to TRBJ2-5; D is perhaps TRBD1 (5 bases). The V end lost 1 base, the J end lost 1 base, and 10 bases lay between the germline ends. The CDR3 covers 14 residues. Germline assignment: CDR1 GTSNPN and CDR2 SVGIG (reference sequence). The CDR3 loop is CAWSGEGAQETQYF. The CDR3 coding sequence is TGTGCCTGGAGTGGGGAAGGGGCCCAAGAGACCCAGTACTTC.

The CDR3, as DNA: TGCGCCAGCAGCTTGTCCGGTTGGCTAGCGGGAGGAGAGACCCAGTACTTC. Amino acid sequence: CASSLSGWLAGGETQYF. The chain is built from TRBV5-1 and TRBJ2-5; TRBD2 matches at 11 bases. With 1 base clipped from V and 4 bases from J, the junction kept 9 bases outside the gene matches. The CDR3 consists of 17 residues. CDR1 and CDR2 (germline): SGHRS, YFSETQ.

The V and J genes are TRBV7-8 and TRBJ2-3, with D possibly being TRBD2 (5 bases). Germline CDR1 and CDR2: SGHVS and FQNEAQ. V was trimmed by 1 base and J by 3 bases, leaving 11 bases between them. The CDR3 is made up of 15 amino acids. The CDR3 is CASSLDGVTTDTQYF. CDR3 sequence (DNA): TGTGCCAGCAGCTTAGACGGGGTTACAACAGATACGCAGTATTTT.

The CDR3 region has the DNA TGTGCCAGCAGCTCGCCGGGACAGAGAATCAATGAGCAGTTCTTC. Translating it yields CASSSPGQRINEQFF. The chain is built from TRBV5-4 and TRBJ2-1, with 7 positions matching TRBD1. This CDR3 has 15 amino acids. Germline assignment: CDR1 SGHNT and CDR2 YYREEE (reference sequence). J was trimmed by 6 bases and V by 3 bases; bases with no gene match: 9.

This chain links TRBV7-8 with TRBJ2-1; 8 bases are a match to TRBD2. There are 17 residues in the CDR3. Germline loops: CDR1 SGHVS, CDR2 FQNEAQ. Trimming at V came to 1 base and at J to 9 bases, leaving 14 bases not matched to a gene. This CDR3 reads CASSLVSGLVGNSEQFF. CDR3 DNA sequence: TGTGCCAGCAGCTTAGTATCGGGACTAGTCGGGAACAGTGAGCAGTTCTTC. The full variable domain, completed using reference TRBV7-8 and TRBJ2-1, is GAGVSQSPRYKVAKRGQDVALRCDPISGHVSLFWYQQALGQGPEFLTYFQNEAQLDKSGLPSDRFFAERPEGSVSTLKIQRTQQEDSAVYLCASSLVSGLVGNSEQFFGPGTRLTVL.

The count of this clone is one. The rearrangement links TRBV7-2 to TRBJ2-7; D may be TRBD1 (6 bases). CDR1 is SGHTA, CDR2 FQGNSA, per germline. V was trimmed by 1 base and J by 3 bases, leaving 10 bases between them. The CDR3 runs 14 residues. CDR3 coding DNA: TGTGCCAGCAGCTTAGGGGGGACACTCTACGAGCAGTACTTC. This encodes CASSLGGTLYEQYF.

The V and J genes are TRBV29-1 and TRBJ2-3; D is undetermined. The germline gives CDR1 SQVTM, CDR2 ANQGSEA. CDR3 size: 11 residues. Trimming pared 3 bases from V and 5 bases from J, leaving 6 bases between. DNA of the CDR3: TGCAGCGTTGATGCAGGAGATACGCAGTATTTT. Translating it yields CSVDAGDTQYF.

This clone appeared a single time. The V call is TRBV10-3, the J call TRBJ2-7, with D perhaps matching TRBD1 (6 bases). V was shortened by 8 bases and J by 2 bases, with 10 bases between the two germline ends. The CDR3 length is 12 residues. Germline-derived CDR1 and CDR2 are ENHRY and SYGVKD. CDR3 residues: CAIGDTTYEQYF. The DNA of the CDR3 is TGTGCCATCGGGGACACCACCTACGAGCAGTACTTC.

The table lists this clone with a count of one. The chain has TRBV18 and TRBJ2-2, with 9 positions matching TRBD2. The V gene end was trimmed by 5 bases and the J gene end by 1 base; junction bases not matched to a gene: 5. The CDR3 extends over 16 amino acids. The V gene's germline CDR1 is KGHSH and CDR2 LQKENI. CDR3 in amino acids: CASSSAGGQNTGELFF. The CDR3 bases are TGTGCCAGCTCAAGTGCGGGGGGGCAGAACACCGGGGAGCTGTTTTTT.

This chain connects TRBV10-1 to TRBJ2-7; 7 bases are a match to TRBD1. Unmatched junction bases numbered 0, after V lost 2 bases and J lost 2 bases. The CDR3 loop spans 13 amino acids. Germline V gene sequence: CDR1 WNHNN, CDR2 SYGVQD (reference sequence). The CDR3 DNA sequence: TGCGCCAGCAGTGAGACAGGGGCCTACGAGCAGTACTTC. Encoded protein: CASSETGAYEQYF.

This sequence joins TRBV7-7 and TRBJ2-7; a possible D gene is TRBD1 (5 bases). Trimming removed 5 bases at V and 5 bases at J, with 16 bases between. Germline values: CDR1 SSHAT, CDR2 FNYEAQ (reference sequence). This CDR3 comprises 14 residues. CDR3 protein: CASSPSPGPNEQYF. CDR3 DNA: TGTGCCAGCAGCCCCTCTCCAGGGCCCAACGAGCAGTACTTC.

In its sample, this clone was seen once. This chain links TRBV7-8 with TRBJ2-2; D possibly corresponds to TRBD1 (6 bases). V was clipped by 7 bases and J by 2 bases, with 17 bases between them. The CDR3 covers 16 residues. Germline loops: CDR1 SGHVS, CDR2 FQNEAQ. The CDR3 DNA follows: TGTGCCAGCAACCCGACCGGGACACTAAACACCGGGGAGCTGTTTTTT. Protein: CASNPTGTLNTGELFF.

The gene calls are TRBV29-1 and TRBJ1-1; perhaps TRBD1 as D (5 bases). CDR3 size: 13 residues. CDR1 SQVTM and CDR2 ANQGSEA come from the germline V gene. V was pared by 6 bases and J by 0 bases, with 11 bases between. The CDR3 sequence: CSVFRQLNTEAFF. The CDR3, as DNA: TGCAGCGTATTCAGACAGTTGAACACTGAAGCTTTCTTT.

The chain employs TRBV9 and TRBJ2-3; D is perhaps TRBD2 (5 bases). The CDR3 is made up of 14 amino acids. CDR1 is SGDLS and CDR2 is YYNGEE in the germline V gene. Trimming removed 4 bases at V and 2 bases at J, with 11 bases between. CDR3 amino acids: CASSSRANTDTQYF. As DNA, the CDR3 is TGTGCCAGCAGCTCGCGGGCCAACACAGATACGCAGTATTTT. The complete variable domain, with remaining parts taken from reference TRBV9 and TRBJ2-3, reads DSGVTQTPKHLITATGQRVTLRCSPRSGDLSVYWYQQSLDQGLQFLIQYYNGEERAKGNILERFSAQQFPDLHSELNLSSLELGDSALYFCASSSRANTDTQYFGPGTRLTVL.

The rearrangement joins TRBV27 to TRBJ2-3, with 7 bases matching TRBD2. Germline V lookup: CDR1 MNHEY, CDR2 SMNVEV (reference sequence). V lost 8 bases, J lost 4 bases, and 18 bases stayed unmatched. The CDR3 spans 17 residues. CDR3 in amino acids: CASHALGGGPGADTQYF. The DNA of the CDR3 is TGTGCCAGCCACGCTTTGGGGGGAGGGCCAGGTGCAGATACGCAGTATTTT.

CDR3 region: CASSQSRFGRETGNTIYF. The CDR3 nucleotides are TGTGCCAGCAGCCAATCGCGCTTCGGGAGGGAAACTGGAAACACCATATATTTT. The V and J genes are TRBV16 and TRBJ1-3; no clear D. This CDR3 has 18 amino acids. Trimming shortened V by 0 bases and J by 2 bases, and 17 bases separated the two germline ends. Per germline, CDR1 KGHSY and CDR2 FQNENV. The whole variable domain, remainder taken from reference TRBV16 and TRBJ1-3, is GEEVAQTPKHLVRGEGQKAKLYCAPIKGHSYVFWYQQVLKNEFKFLISFQNENVFDETGMPKERFSAKCLPNSPCSLEIQATKLEDSAVYFCASSQSRFGRETGNTIYFGEGSWLTVV.

The sample holds a few counts of this clone. The chain combines TRBV5-1 with TRBJ2-2; D is undetermined. The CDR3 spans 15 residues. In germline, CDR1 is SGHRS, CDR2 YFSETQ. Trimming left V 7 bases short and J 1 base short, with 14 bases between. CDR3: CASGKVGGNTGELFF. The CDR3 nucleotides read TGCGCCAGCGGAAAGGTTGGCGGGAACACCGGGGAGCTGTTTTTT.

The chain recombines TRBV5-1 with TRBJ2-5; the match to TRBD2 covers 12 bases. Looked up from germline, CDR1 is SGHRS and CDR2 is YFSETQ. The CDR3 runs 16 residues. J gave up 5 bases and V 2 bases, and 7 bases lay outside the gene matches. The CDR3 region is CASSFHLAGGLETQYF. The CDR3 region has the DNA TGCGCCAGCAGCTTTCATCTAGCGGGGGGGCTTGAGACCCAGTACTTC.

J is TRBJ2-4 and V is TRBV11-3; 12 bases map to TRBD2. This CDR3 has 18 residues. Trimming cost V 1 base and J 3 bases; bases outside gene matches: 7. The germline V gene encodes CDR1 SGHNT and CDR2 YENEEA. As DNA, the CDR3 is TGTGCCAGCAGCTTAGCGAGGACTAGCGGGAATAGCAAAAACATTCAGTACTTC. Protein sequence: CASSLARTSGNSKNIQYF.

The chain uses TRBV30 and TRBJ1-1; tentative D call: TRBD1 (6 bases). Per germline, CDR1 GTSNPN and CDR2 SVGIG (reference sequence). Trimming cost V 0 bases and J 6 bases, with 14 bases left between them. The CDR3 extends over 14 amino acids. In DNA form, the CDR3 reads TGTGCCTGGAGTGTAGGGGGGGGTCGAGCTGAAGCTTTCTTT. Encoded protein: CAWSVGGGRAEAFF.

The chain combines TRBV30 with TRBJ1-1, with a weak D call TRBD1 (6 bases). V was cut by 3 bases and J by 6 bases, with 11 bases left in between. From germline, CDR1 is GTSNPN and CDR2 SVGIG (reference sequence). This CDR3 comprises 12 residues. This chain's CDR3 is CAWSYGQSEAFF. CDR3 coding DNA: TGTGCCTGGAGCTACGGACAGTCTGAAGCTTTCTTT.

The chain links TRBV19 to TRBJ2-1; the match to TRBD2 covers 10 bases. The CDR3 has 14 amino acids. The germline V gene encodes CDR1 LNHDA and CDR2 SQIVND (reference sequence). V lost 4 bases to trimming and J lost 5 bases; unmatched junction nucleotides: 2. CDR3 sequence reads: CASSTSGRNNEQFF. CDR3 DNA: TGTGCCAGTAGTACTAGCGGGAGAAACAATGAGCAGTTCTTC.

This clone was counted only a few times. The V call is TRBV20-1, the J call TRBJ1-1; D ambiguous. The germline V gene encodes CDR1 DFQATT and CDR2 SNEGSKA (reference sequence). V was shortened by 5 bases and J by 9 bases, with 13 bases between the two germline ends. The CDR3 is made up of 11 amino acids. This chain's CDR3 is CSAVVRSQAFF. In DNA, the CDR3 is TGCAGTGCTGTCGTGAGGTCACAAGCTTTCTTT.